This T cell receptor beta chain was identified during a study of blood T cell repertoires in COVID-19. Overall study context: Italy, Spain and the United States were the sources of the convalescent and acute COVID-19 samples. The analysed material was cDNA or gDNA that came from T cells, B-cell-depleted T cells, or PBMCs.

The protocol was immunoSEQ multiplex PCR, while the TCRdb copy is restricted to in-frame clones and leaves out a portion. The table lists around 310,000 clones, over 75% of them singletons. The CDR3 spans 13 residues. Looked up from germline, CDR1 is LNHDA and CDR2 is SQIVND (reference sequence). The V and J ends lost 1 base and 9 bases respectively, with 12 bases between them. Seattle-derived patients entered the study during active infection and were followed longitudinally. The receptor's source is a woman aged 25 to 39 with COVID-19, enrolled during active disease. The chain couples TRBV19 to TRBJ2-5; D is perhaps TRBD1 (5 bases). The sample was peripheral blood. CDR3 residues: CASSIVRGDPQYF. The CDR3 region has the DNA TGTGCCAGTAGTATAGTAAGGGGCGACCCCCAGTACTTC.